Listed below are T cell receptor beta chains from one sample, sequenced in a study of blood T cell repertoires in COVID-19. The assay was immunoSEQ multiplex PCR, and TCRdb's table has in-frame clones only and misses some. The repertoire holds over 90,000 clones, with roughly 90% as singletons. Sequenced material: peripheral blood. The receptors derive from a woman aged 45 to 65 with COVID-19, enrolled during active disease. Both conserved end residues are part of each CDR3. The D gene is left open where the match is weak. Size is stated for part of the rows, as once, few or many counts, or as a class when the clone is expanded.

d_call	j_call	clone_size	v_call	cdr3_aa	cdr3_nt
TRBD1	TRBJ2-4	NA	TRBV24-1	CATSDTGQAGYIQYF	TGTGCCACCAGTGATACTGGACAGGCCGGGTACATTCAGTACTTC
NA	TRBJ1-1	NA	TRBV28	CASSTESQGGGEAFF	TGTGCCAGCAGTACCGAATCCCAGGGTGGGGGGGAAGCTTTCTTT
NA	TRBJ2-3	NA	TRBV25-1	CASSDGQGIDTQYF	TGTGCCAGCAGTGACGGTCAGGGCATTGATACGCAGTATTTT
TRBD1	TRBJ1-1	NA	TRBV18	CASSPVSGQPNTEAFF	TGTGCCAGCTCACCGGTCTCGGGACAGCCGAACACTGAAGCTTTCTTT
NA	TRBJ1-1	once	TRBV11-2	CASSAQIEAFF	TGTGCCAGCAGCGCACAGATTGAAGCTTTCTTT
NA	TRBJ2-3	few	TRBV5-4	CASSPALGGADTQYF	TGTGCCAGCAGCCCGGCCCTAGGAGGAGCAGATACGCAGTATTTT
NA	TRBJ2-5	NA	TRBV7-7	CASSPAYGGVQETQYF	TGTGCTAGCAGCCCGGCCTACGGAGGTGTCCAAGAGACCCAGTACTTC
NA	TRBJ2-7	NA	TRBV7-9	CASSFDSPYEQYF	TGTGCCAGCAGCTTTGACAGCCCCTACGAGCAGTACTTC
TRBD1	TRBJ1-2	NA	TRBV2	CASSGTGFGGYTF	TGTGCCAGCAGCGGGACAGGGTTTGGCGGCTACACCTTC
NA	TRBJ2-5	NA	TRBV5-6	CASSPNTLETQYF	TGTGCCAGCAGTCCTAATACCCTGGAGACCCAGTACTTC
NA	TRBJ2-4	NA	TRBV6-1	CASSGRQVSAKNIQYF	TGTGCCAGCAGTGGTCGACAGGTATCGGCCAAAAACATTCAGTACTTC
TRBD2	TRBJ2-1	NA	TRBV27	CASTPWGGGYNEQFF	TGTGCCAGCACCCCCTGGGGCGGGGGGTACAATGAGCAGTTCTTC
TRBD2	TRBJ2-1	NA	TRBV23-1	CASSRGEGRSGNNEQFF	TGCGCCAGCAGTCGGGGGGAGGGGAGGTCCGGAAACAATGAGCAGTTCTTC
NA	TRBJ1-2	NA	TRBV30	CAWSTPLGGYGYTF	TGTGCCTGGAGTACCCCCTTGGGGGGCTATGGCTACACCTTC
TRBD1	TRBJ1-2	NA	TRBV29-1	CSARDRIGYGYTF	TGCAGCGCGAGGGACAGGATAGGTTATGGCTACACCTTC
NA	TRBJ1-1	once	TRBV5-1	CASSLAGREAFF	TGCGCCAGCAGCTTGGCCGGGAGAGAAGCTTTCTTT
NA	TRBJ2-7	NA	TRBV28	CASSRRTIAYEQYF	TGTGCCAGCAGCCGAAGGACAATCGCCTACGAGCAGTACTTC
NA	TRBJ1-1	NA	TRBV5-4	CASSPGTEAFF	TGTGCCAGCAGCCCGGGTACTGAAGCTTTCTTT
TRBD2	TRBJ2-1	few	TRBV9	CASSTSGGTYNEQFF	TGTGCCAGCAGCACTAGCGGGGGGACCTACAATGAGCAGTTCTTC
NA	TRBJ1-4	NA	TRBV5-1	CASSPIKTTTNEKLFF	TGCGCCAGCAGCCCAATCAAGACAACAACTAATGAAAAACTGTTTTTT
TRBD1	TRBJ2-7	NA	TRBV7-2	CASSFRPGQGYEQYF	TGTGCCAGCAGCTTCAGACCGGGACAGGGGTACGAGCAGTACTTC
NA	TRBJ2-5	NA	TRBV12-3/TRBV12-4	CASSSTGLETQYF	TGTGCCAGCAGCTCGACAGGATTAGAGACCCAGTACTTC
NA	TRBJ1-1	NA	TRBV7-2	CATRGNTEAFF	TGTGCCACTCGGGGGAACACTGAAGCTTTCTTT
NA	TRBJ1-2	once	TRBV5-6	CASSLADYGYTF	TGTGCCAGCAGCTTGGCCGACTATGGCTACACCTTC
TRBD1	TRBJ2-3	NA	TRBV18	CASQTGTASTDTQYF	TGTGCCAGCCAAACCGGGACAGCTAGCACAGATACGCAGTATTTT
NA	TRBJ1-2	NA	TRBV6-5	CASSPIQGDPYGYTF	TGTGCCAGCAGCCCGATCCAGGGCGACCCTTATGGCTACACCTTC
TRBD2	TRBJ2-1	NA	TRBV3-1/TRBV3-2	CASSQRGLGDNEQFF	TGTGCCAGCAGCCAAAGGGGACTAGGAGACAATGAGCAGTTCTTC
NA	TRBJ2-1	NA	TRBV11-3	CASSDPTSTAGYEQFF	TGTGCCAGCAGCGACCCGACTAGTACGGCCGGCTATGAGCAGTTCTTC
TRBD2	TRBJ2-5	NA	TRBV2	CASSEFLAGGGETQYF	TGTGCCAGCAGTGAATTCCTAGCGGGGGGAGGAGAGACCCAGTACTTC
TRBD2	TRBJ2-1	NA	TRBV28	CASSLGLAANEQFF	TGTGCCAGCAGCCTGGGACTAGCGGCCAATGAGCAGTTCTTC
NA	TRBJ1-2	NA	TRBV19	CASSIGEGYGYTF	TGTGCCAGTAGTATAGGGGAGGGCTATGGCTACACCTTC
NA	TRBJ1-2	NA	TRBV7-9	CASSLEPYRAGWYGYTF	TGTGCCAGCAGCTTAGAACCTTACAGGGCAGGGTGGTATGGCTACACCTTC
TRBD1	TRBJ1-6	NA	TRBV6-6	CASTRDRGLGNSPLHF	TGTGCCAGCACCAGAGACAGGGGGCTCGGGAATTCACCCCTCCACTTT
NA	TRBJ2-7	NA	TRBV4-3	CASSQVGGSFEQYF	TGCGCCAGCAGCCAAGTGGGGGGTTCCTTCGAGCAGTACTTC
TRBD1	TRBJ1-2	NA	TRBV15	CATSGGQNYGYTF	TGTGCCACCAGCGGGGGACAGAACTATGGCTACACCTTC
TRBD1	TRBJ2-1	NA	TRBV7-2	CASSLGRDRGYNEQFF	TGTGCCAGCAGCTTAGGCCGGGACAGGGGCTACAATGAGCAGTTCTTC
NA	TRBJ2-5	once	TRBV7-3	CASSLTGAFDQETQYF	TGTGCCAGCAGCTTAACAGGGGCGTTCGACCAAGAGACCCAGTACTTC
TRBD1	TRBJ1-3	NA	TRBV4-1	CASSQGAGGGNTIYF	TGCGCCAGCAGCCAAGGGGCAGGGGGCGGAAACACCATATATTTT
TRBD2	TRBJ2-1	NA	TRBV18	CASSPGLAGGSYNEQFF	TGTGCCAGCTCACCAGGGCTAGCGGGGGGTTCCTACAATGAGCAGTTCTTC
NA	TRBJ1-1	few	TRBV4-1	CASSPTVNTEAFF	TGCGCCAGCAGCCCTACGGTGAACACTGAAGCTTTCTTT
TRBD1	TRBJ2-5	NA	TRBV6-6	CASSYGSGGAETQYF	TGTGCCAGCAGTTACGGGTCAGGGGGCGCGGAGACCCAGTACTTC
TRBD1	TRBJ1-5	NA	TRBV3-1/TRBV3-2	CASSPAQGASQPQHF	TGTGCCAGCAGCCCGGCACAGGGGGCGTCTCAGCCCCAGCATTTT
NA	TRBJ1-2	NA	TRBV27	CASSPTPGQGKGYTF	TGTGCCAGCAGTCCCACCCCCGGCCAGGGAAAAGGCTACACCTTC
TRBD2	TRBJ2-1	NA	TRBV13	CASSPRPLSGYYNEQFF	TGTGCCAGCAGCCCACGTCCCCTTAGCGGGTACTACAATGAGCAGTTCTTC
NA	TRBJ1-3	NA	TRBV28	CASSRPDRAGNTIYF	TGTGCCAGCAGCCGTCCGGACAGAGCTGGAAACACCATATATTTT
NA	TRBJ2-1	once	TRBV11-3	CASSLLGQGSYNEQFF	TGTGCCAGCAGCTTACTGGGGCAGGGCTCCTACAATGAGCAGTTCTTC
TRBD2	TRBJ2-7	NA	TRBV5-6	CASSPSGGAFYYEQYF	TGTGCCAGCAGCCCTAGCGGGGGGGCCTTTTATTACGAGCAGTACTTC